The 18 T cell receptor beta chains listed next were all sequenced from one sample in a study of cytotoxic CD8 clonotypes in ibrutinib-treated CLL. The data were produced by immunoSEQ multiplex PCR, yet TCRdb's version contains in-frame clones alone and is incomplete. The table includes about 6,000 clones, roughly 74% detected once. The specimen comprised PBMCs, sampled before ibrutinib treatment. These receptors were collected from a human donor with chronic lymphocytic leukemia.

This clone has only one observation. A junction boundary mismatches the germline segment, possibly from a read error. The chain carries TRBV7-7 and TRBJ2-3; D call uncertain. Germline CDR1 reads SSHAT; CDR2 reads FNYEAQ (reference sequence). The CDR3 is 15 residues long. The CDR3 nucleotides read TGTGCTAGCAGCCTAGTCCTTGGGAGCACAGATACGCAGTATTTT. Translation: CASSLVLGSTDTQYF.

The rearrangement links TRBV5-3 to TRBJ2-5; 9 bases align to TRBD1. TRBV5-3 is an ORF for which the function is uncertain. This CDR3 contains 15 residues. Trimming removed 3 bases from V and 3 bases from J; junction bases left unmatched: 6. The CDR3 region is CARSSYRTGEETQYF. The CDR3 bases are TGTGCCAGAAGCTCTTACCGGACAGGGGAAGAGACCCAGTACTTC.

This chain connects TRBV7-9 to TRBJ1-2, with D perhaps matching TRBD1 (5 bases). Between the trimmed V and J ends, which lost 4 bases and 4 bases, there was a span of 10 bases. CDR3 size: 13 residues. Germline V lookup: CDR1 SEHNR, CDR2 FQNEAQ (reference sequence). The CDR3 region is CASSSTVIYGYTF. The CDR3 DNA is TGTGCCAGCAGCTCGACAGTGATCTATGGCTACACCTTC.

This clone was seen more than once but under ten times. The chain is built from TRBV6-5 and TRBJ1-5; 9 nucleotides match TRBD1. J lost 4 bases, V lost 7 bases, and 8 bases had no gene match. Looked up from germline, CDR1 is MNHEY and CDR2 is SVGAGI. This CDR3 has 15 amino acids. The CDR3 coding sequence is TGTGCCAGCATTGTCCCGGGACAGGGAAATCAGCCCCAGCATTTT. This encodes CASIVPGQGNQPQHF.

The rearrangement links TRBV4-2 to TRBJ2-7; TRBD2 matches 7 bases. The CDR3 runs 15 residues. The V gene's germline CDR1 is LGHNA and CDR2 YNFKEQ. The ends lost 8 bases at V and 0 bases at J; junction bases unmatched: 10. CDR3 in amino acids: CASALAGSGSYEQYF. CDR3 in DNA: TGTGCCAGCGCCTTAGCGGGCTCAGGCTCCTACGAGCAGTACTTC.

The V and J genes are TRBV19 and TRBJ2-7, with 13 bases aligning to TRBD2. CDR1 LNHDA and CDR2 SQIVND come from the germline V gene (reference sequence). V lost 7 bases and J lost 3; bases outside the gene matches: 3. The CDR3 is made up of 14 amino acids. The CDR3 DNA is TGTGCCAGTAAGGGGACTAGCGGGGTCTACGAGCAGTACTTC. Translated: CASKGTSGVYEQYF.

The CDR3 here is CASSPGSYNEQFF. The CDR3 DNA reads TGTGCCAGCAGCCCCGGGAGCTACAATGAGCAGTTCTTC. The V and J genes are TRBV9 and TRBJ2-1; perhaps TRBD2 as D (6 bases). CDR1 SGDLS and CDR2 YYNGEE come from the germline V gene. V lost 4 bases to trimming and J lost 3 bases, with 8 bases between them. This CDR3 contains 13 residues.

The rearrangement uses TRBV6-5 and TRBJ2-3, with 8 bases aligning to TRBD2. The CDR3 runs 16 residues. J was trimmed by 4 bases and V by 0 bases; bases with no gene match: 6. In germline, CDR1 is MNHEY, CDR2 SVGAGI. CDR3 sequence reads: CASSYSITAGADTQYF. CDR3 DNA sequence: TGTGCCAGCAGTTACTCGATAACAGCGGGAGCAGATACGCAGTATTTT.

The rearrangement uses TRBV19 and TRBJ2-7; 8 nucleotides align to TRBD1. V shed 6 bases and J 7 bases; nucleotides not matched to a gene: 11. There are 14 residues in the CDR3. Germline assignment: CDR1 LNHDA and CDR2 SQIVND (reference sequence). In DNA, the CDR3 is TGTGCCAGTAGCCCTGGGACAGGAGGTCTAGAGCAGTACTTC. Translated, it gives CASSPGTGGLEQYF.

The chain employs TRBV19 and TRBJ2-3; D is uncertain. The germline CDR1 and CDR2 sequences are LNHDA and SQIVND (reference sequence). The length of the CDR3 is 13 residues. Trimming removed 3 bases from V and 6 bases from J, with 10 bases in between. The CDR3 DNA is TGTGCCAGTAGTATCCTGCTTAGGGATACGCAGTATTTT. This sequence encodes CASSILLRDTQYF.

The gene calls are TRBV6-5 and TRBJ2-1, with TRBD2 as a possible D gene (6 bases). Trimming took 2 bases from V and 1 from J, leaving 12 bases between them. Per germline, CDR1 MNHEY and CDR2 SVGAGI. This CDR3 spans 16 amino acids. DNA for the CDR3: TGTGCCAGCAGTTACGCCGGGACTCGATCCTACAATGAGCAGTTCTTC. It yields the protein CASSYAGTRSYNEQFF.

The chain couples TRBV6-6 to TRBJ2-2; no reliable D call. CDR1 is MNHNY and CDR2 is SVGAGI in the germline V gene (reference sequence). Trimming pared 7 bases from V and 4 bases from J, leaving 7 bases between. CDR3 length equals 12 residues. CDR3 bases: TGTGCCAGCATTAAGGGCACCGGGGAGCTGTTTTTT. It codes for CASIKGTGELFF.

The chain uses TRBV6-1 and TRBJ1-1; the D is unclear. V was shortened by 3 bases and J by 4 bases, with 15 bases between the two germline ends. CDR3 length: 15 residues. From germline, CDR1 is MNHNS and CDR2 SASEGT. CDR3 nucleotide sequence: TGTGCCAGCAGTGACGCTGCGGTTGAGGTCACTGAAGCTTTCTTT. Its protein product is CASSDAAVEVTEAFF.

The chain couples TRBV10-3 to TRBJ1-5; 8 bases align to TRBD1. Germline CDR1 is ENHRY and CDR2 is SYGVKD. V was pared by 6 bases and J by 2 bases, with 6 bases of the junction left unmatched. This CDR3 has 15 residues. The CDR3 DNA sequence: TGTGCCATCAGCGAGGACAGGGAACGCAATCAGCCCCAGCATTTT. Protein product: CAISEDRERNQPQHF.

In this sample, this clone turned up once. The V and J genes are TRBV20-1 and TRBJ2-7; D uncertain. The germline V and J ends were trimmed by 6 bases and 7 bases, with 13 bases remaining between them. Germline lookup yields CDR1 DFQATT and CDR2 SNEGSKA (reference sequence). The CDR3 is made up of 11 amino acids. The CDR3 bases are TGCAGTGCCAAGGTCTCTGAGGAGCAGTACTTC. Translating it yields CSAKVSEEQYF.

The chain employs TRBV5-6 and TRBJ2-1, with unresolved D. CDR3 length: 13 amino acids. CDR1 and CDR2 (germline): SGHDT, YYEEEE. V lost 2 bases to trimming and J lost 4 bases, with 7 bases between them. DNA for the CDR3: TGTGCCAGCAGCTTCGGCCGTTACAATGAGCAGTTCTTC. It is translated as CASSFGRYNEQFF. The whole variable domain, remainder taken from reference TRBV5-6 and TRBJ2-1, is DAGVTQSPTHLIKTRGQQVTLRCSPKSGHDTVSWYQQALGQGPQFIFQYYEEEERQRGNFPDRFSGHQFPNYSSELNVNALLLGDSALYLCASSFGRYNEQFFGPGTRLTVL.

The CDR3 region has the DNA TGTGCCAGCAGCCAGAAACGACTAGCGGGAGTAACAGATACGCAGTATTTT. Amino acids: CASSQKRLAGVTDTQYF. V gene TRBV5-6 combines with J gene TRBJ2-3; 12 nucleotides line up with TRBD2. In germline, CDR1 is SGHDT, CDR2 YYEEEE. Trimming removed 4 bases from V and 3 bases from J; junction bases left unmatched: 9. CDR3 length: 17 residues.

The gene calls are TRBV6-5 and TRBJ2-7, with D maybe TRBD2 (6 bases). This CDR3 is 14 amino acids long. CDR1 is MNHEY, CDR2 SVGAGI, per germline. V was shortened by 5 bases and J by 0 bases, with 11 bases between the two germline ends. The chain's CDR3 is CASSKPGASYEQYF. CDR3 coding DNA: TGTGCCAGCAGTAAACCGGGAGCCTCCTACGAGCAGTACTTC.